This TCR beta chain was profiled in a study of beta chain features in type 1 diabetes. Study-wide context: The patients were much like the healthy donors in age, gender and cell yields. Sorted cells, 90 million to 130 million in number, were examined across all samples. General study results and limits: Moderately but significantly shorter TCRB CDR3s were found in Type 1 diabetes patients in all four CD4+ subsets.

The germline V gene has CDR1 MNHNY and CDR2 SVGAGI (reference sequence). CDR3 length: 14 residues. The trim removed 0 bases at V and 4 bases at J, leaving 0 bases unmatched. CD45RO/CCR7/CD25/CD127/CD95/CD27 sorting isolated CD4+ naive, central memory, regulatory and stem cell-like memory cells. In all sorted populations, purity surpassed 98%. A note on this clone: What it binds is unknown.

The whole isolated RNA underwent reverse transcription, so sequencing captured expressed TCRB transcripts. Measured with immunoSEQ multiplex PCR; TCRdb has only the in-frame clones, and not every one. The repertoire includes under 300,000 clones, approximately 15% of them detected once, and just under 0.02% sits in the top ten. Sequencing was done on a sample of naive CD4+ T cells from blood. The receptor's source is a young man with type 1 diabetes. The chain is built from TRBV6-6 and TRBJ1-2; 9 nucleotides agree with TRBD1. As DNA, the CDR3 is TGTGCCAGCAGTTACTCGGGACAGGGCTATGGCTACACCTTC. Translating it yields CASSYSGQGYGYTF.